The clone carrying this T cell receptor (beta chain) was detected only a few times. Its target is not known. This entry comes from a study of T cell repertoires in ileal Crohn's disease. For the study at large: About 40% were active smokers at surgery; median disease duration was roughly 7.9 years. M6 samples are neoterminal ileum biopsies from postoperative colonoscopy. General study points: Postoperative endoscopy occurred within one year, median around 6.5 months.

CDR3 length equals 15 residues. Germline lookup yields CDR1 MGHRA and CDR2 YSYEKL. V was cut by 7 bases and J by 5 bases, with 17 bases left in between. Time point here: neoterminal ileum biopsy at postoperative endoscopy, about 6 months after surgery. Eligibility required adulthood, ileal or ileocolonic Crohn's disease and indicated ileocolonic resection. The assay was immunoSEQ multiplex PCR, and TCRdb's table has in-frame clones only and misses some. Here the sample spans some 9,200 clones, about 80% being singletons. The specimen was ileal tissue. This chain links TRBV4-1 with TRBJ2-2; D might be TRBD1 (6 bases). This receptor was obtained from an adult with Crohn's disease. CDR3 sequence (DNA): TGCGCCAGCACGCCACAGGGAGTTATGACCGGGGAGCTGTTTTTT. Its translation: CASTPQGVMTGELFF.